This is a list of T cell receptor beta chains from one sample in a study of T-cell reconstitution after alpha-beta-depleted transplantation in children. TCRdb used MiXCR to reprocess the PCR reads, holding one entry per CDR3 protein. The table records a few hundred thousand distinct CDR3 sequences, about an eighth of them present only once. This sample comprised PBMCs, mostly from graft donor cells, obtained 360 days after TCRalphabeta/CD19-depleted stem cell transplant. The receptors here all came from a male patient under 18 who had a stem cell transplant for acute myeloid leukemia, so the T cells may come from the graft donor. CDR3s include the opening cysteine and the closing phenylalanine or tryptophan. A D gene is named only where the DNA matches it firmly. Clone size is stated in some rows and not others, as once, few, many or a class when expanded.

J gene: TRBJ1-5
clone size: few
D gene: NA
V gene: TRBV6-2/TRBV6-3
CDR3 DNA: TGTGCCAGCAGTAAACAGGTATCCAATCAGCCCCAGCATTTT
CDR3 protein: CASSKQVSNQPQHF

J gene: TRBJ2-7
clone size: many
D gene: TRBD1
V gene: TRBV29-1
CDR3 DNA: TGCAGCGTCTTGCCGGGGACAGGGTACTACGAGCAGTACTTC
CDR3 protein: CSVLPGTGYYEQYF

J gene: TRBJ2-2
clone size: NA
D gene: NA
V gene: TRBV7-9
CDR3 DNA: TGTGCCAGCAGCTTAACACCCTCGAACACCGGGGAGCTGTTTTTT
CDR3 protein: CASSLTPSNTGELFF

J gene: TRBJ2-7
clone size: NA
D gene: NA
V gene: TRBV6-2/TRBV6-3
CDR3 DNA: TGTGCCAGCAGTTACTACGGTAACGGCGAGCAGTACTTC
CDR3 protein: CASSYYGNGEQYF

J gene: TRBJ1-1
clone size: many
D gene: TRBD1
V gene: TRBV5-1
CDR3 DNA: TGCGCCAGCAGCTACCGACAGGGGGCTGGTGAAGCTTTCTTT
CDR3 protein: CASSYRQGAGEAFF

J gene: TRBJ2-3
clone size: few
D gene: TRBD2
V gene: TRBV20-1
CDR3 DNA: TGCAGTGCTAGAGATCCCCGGACTAGCTCGGATACGCAGTATTTT
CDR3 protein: CSARDPRTSSDTQYF

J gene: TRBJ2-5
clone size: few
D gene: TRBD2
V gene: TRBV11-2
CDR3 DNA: TGTGCCAGCAGCTTAGGTGGACTAGCGGGGGCCCAAGAGACCCAGTACTTC
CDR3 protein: CASSLGGLAGAQETQYF

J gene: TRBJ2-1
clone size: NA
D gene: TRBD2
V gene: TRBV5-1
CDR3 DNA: TGCGCCAGCAGCTATGGACTAGCGGGGGGGGTCGCCTACAATGAGCAGTTCTTC
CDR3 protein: CASSYGLAGGVAYNEQFF

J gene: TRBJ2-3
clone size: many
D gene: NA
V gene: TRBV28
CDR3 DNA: TGTGCCAGCAGTTTATTTGGTAGGGGCCCCACAGATACGCAGTATTTT
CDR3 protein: CASSLFGRGPTDTQYF

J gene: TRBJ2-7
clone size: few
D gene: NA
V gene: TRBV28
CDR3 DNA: TGTGCCAGCAGTGCCCTCGGACTCCTCTCGCAGTACTTC
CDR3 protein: CASSALGLLSQYF

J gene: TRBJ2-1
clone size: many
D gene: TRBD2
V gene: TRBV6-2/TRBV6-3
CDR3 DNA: TGTGCCAGCAAGGTGGGACTAGCGGTAAATGAGCAGTTCTTC
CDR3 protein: CASKVGLAVNEQFF

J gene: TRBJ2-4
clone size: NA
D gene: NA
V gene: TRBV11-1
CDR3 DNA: TGTGCCAGCAGCTATGCAGGGGCTTTAGTTCGGGATTTAGCCAAAAACATTCAGTACTTC
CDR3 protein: CASSYAGALVRDLAKNIQYF

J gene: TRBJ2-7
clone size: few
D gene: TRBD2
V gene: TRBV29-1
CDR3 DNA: TGCAGCGTTGAAGAGGCCCAGGGAGGGAACTCCTACGAGCAGTACTTC
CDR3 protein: CSVEEAQGGNSYEQYF

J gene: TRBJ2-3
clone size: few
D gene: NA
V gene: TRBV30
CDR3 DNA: TGTGCCTGGAAAATGTTAGACGGCACAGATACGCAGTATTTT
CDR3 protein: CAWKMLDGTDTQYF

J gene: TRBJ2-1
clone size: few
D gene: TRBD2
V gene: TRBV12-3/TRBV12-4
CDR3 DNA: TGTGCCAGCAGCCAACTAGCGGGACCTTACGATGAGCAGTTCTTC
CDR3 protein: CASSQLAGPYDEQFF

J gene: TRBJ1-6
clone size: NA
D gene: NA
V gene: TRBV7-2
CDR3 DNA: TGTGCCAGCAGCCTGGAACGGCGAGAGATCAATTCACCCCTCCACTTT
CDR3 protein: CASSLERREINSPLHF

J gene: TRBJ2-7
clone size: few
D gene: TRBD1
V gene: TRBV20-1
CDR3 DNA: TGCAGTGCTAGGGGGACAGGGGATGAGCAGTACTTC
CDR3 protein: CSARGTGDEQYF

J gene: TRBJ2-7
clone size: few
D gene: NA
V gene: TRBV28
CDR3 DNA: TGTGCCAGCATCCGAGGGGGGTTAATAAACGAGCAGTACTTC
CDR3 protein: CASIRGGLINEQYF

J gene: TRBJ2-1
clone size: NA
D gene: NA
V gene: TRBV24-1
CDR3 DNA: TGTGCCACCAGTGAGCCCCGGGGGGCCGATTTGGATGAGCAGTTCTTC
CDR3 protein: CATSEPRGADLDEQFF

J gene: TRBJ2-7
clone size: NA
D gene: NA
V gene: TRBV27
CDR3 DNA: TGTGCCAGCAGTTTTGGCATGGCTTCCTACGAGCAGTACTTC
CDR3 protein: CASSFGMASYEQYF

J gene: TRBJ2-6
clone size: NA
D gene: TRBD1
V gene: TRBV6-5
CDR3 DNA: TGTGCCAGCAGTTACGAGCAGGGGGCCCTCTCTGGGGCCAACGTCCTGACTTTC
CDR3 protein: CASSYEQGALSGANVLTF

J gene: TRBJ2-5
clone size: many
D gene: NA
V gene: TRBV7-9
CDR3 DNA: TGTGCCAGCAGCTTAGCGACGGGGATCAAAGAGACCCAGTACTTC
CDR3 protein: CASSLATGIKETQYF

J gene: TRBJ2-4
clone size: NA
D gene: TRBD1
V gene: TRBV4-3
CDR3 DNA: TGCGCCAGCAGCCTCTGGACAGGGGGTGAGGTCAAAAACATTCAGTACTTC
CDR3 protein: CASSLWTGGEVKNIQYF

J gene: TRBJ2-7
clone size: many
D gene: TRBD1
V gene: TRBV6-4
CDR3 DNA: TGTGCCAGCAGTGCCTTCCCAGGGGGCAGGGAAGAGCAGTACTTC
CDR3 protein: CASSAFPGGREEQYF